Shown below are 28 T cell receptor beta chains from a single sample sequenced in a study of T cells in narcolepsy. Method: immunoSEQ multiplex PCR; TCRdb's copy keeps in-frame clones and lacks some. The sample lists around 31,000 clones, more than 75% occurring once. The sequenced sample was CD45RA- memory CD4+ T cells from PBMCs. These receptors all stem from a human donor with narcolepsy.

The rearrangement joins TRBV27 to TRBJ2-3; possible D gene TRBD1, 5 bases. The CDR3 sequence is 16 residues long. V dropped 4 bases and J dropped 1 base, with 15 bases sitting between them. Germline CDR1 reads MNHEY; CDR2 reads SMNVEV (reference sequence). Here the CDR3 reads CASSSNPGLRTDTQYF. The CDR3 DNA follows: TGTGCCAGCAGTTCTAATCCAGGGCTACGCACAGATACGCAGTATTTT.

The chain employs TRBV7-2 and TRBJ2-3; D is ambiguous. Germline-derived CDR1 and CDR2 are SGHTA and FQGNSA. The V end lost 4 bases, the J end lost 2 bases, and 10 bases lay between the germline ends. The CDR3 has 14 residues. CDR3 nucleotides: TGTGCCAGCAGCTCGTCCGGAGACACAGATACGCAGTATTTT. Translated, it gives CASSSSGDTDTQYF.

This clone turned up a few times. The chain combines TRBV7-2 with TRBJ2-2; 7 nucleotides align to TRBD1. V was pared by 1 base and J by 5 bases, with 4 bases of the junction left unmatched. Germline CDR1 and CDR2: SGHTA and FQGNSA. The CDR3 length is 15 residues. The CDR3 nucleotides read TGTGCCAGCAGCTTAGATGGCAGGGGGACCGGGGAGCTGTTTTTT. Protein sequence: CASSLDGRGTGELFF.

The chain has TRBV5-1 and TRBJ1-4; D remains ambiguous. The germline gives CDR1 SGHRS, CDR2 YFSETQ. This CDR3 is built from 14 residues. Trimming removed 0 bases at V and 7 bases at J, with 10 bases between. The CDR3 reads CASSLEGDLEKLFF. CDR3 nucleotides: TGCGCCAGCAGCTTGGAGGGAGATCTTGAAAAACTGTTTTTT.

V usage is TRBV10-3 and J usage is TRBJ2-3; the D gene is possibly TRBD2 (6 bases). V lost 10 bases and J lost 2, with 13 bases in between. The germline gives CDR1 ENHRY, CDR2 SYGVKD. The CDR3 has 13 amino acids. The CDR3 DNA sequence: TGTGCCACCGGACGGGGACTCACAGATACGCAGTATTTT. Amino acid sequence: CATGRGLTDTQYF.

The chain uses TRBV4-1 and TRBJ1-2, with a possible D match to TRBD1 (6 bases). V was pared by 5 bases and J by 6 bases, with 16 bases between. Looked up from germline, CDR1 is MGHRA and CDR2 is YSYEKL. The CDR3 is 14 amino acids. For the CDR3, the DNA is TGCGCCAGCAGCGGACCCCGGGACAAGGATGGCTACACCTTC. As protein: CASSGPRDKDGYTF.

This clone was detected once. The V call is TRBV29-1, the J call TRBJ2-1; D tentatively fits TRBD1 or TRBD2 (5 bases each). The CDR3 covers 14 residues. Germline V gene data show CDR1 as SQVTM and CDR2 as ANQGSEA. The ends were cut back, 8 bases at V and 6 bases at J, with 20 bases in the middle. CDR3 nucleotide sequence: TGCAGCTTCCGGGGCACTGCCTACCCCAATGAGCAGTTCTTC. Its translation is CSFRGTAYPNEQFF.

This chain connects TRBV10-3 to TRBJ1-3, with 9 bases matching TRBD1. V was pared by 10 bases and J by 4 bases, with 17 bases of the junction left unmatched. Per germline, CDR1 ENHRY and CDR2 SYGVKD. This CDR3 is built from 17 residues. For the CDR3, the DNA is TGTGCCACGCTGGGGGGGACAGGGACAAAAACCGGAAACACCATATATTTT. Translation gives CATLGGTGTKTGNTIYF.

J is TRBJ2-2 and V is TRBV5-1; no firm D call. The CDR3 totals 13 residues. Trimming stripped 4 bases from V and 7 bases from J, with 11 bases between. Germline CDR1 SGHRS, CDR2 YFSETQ. In nucleotides, the CDR3 is TGCGCCAGCAGCCCGGTCTGGTACGGGGAGCTGTTTTTT. Residues: CASSPVWYGELFF.

The V gene is TRBV5-1, the J gene TRBJ2-3; 13 nucleotides align to TRBD2. Germline values: CDR1 SGHRS, CDR2 YFSETQ. The CDR3 runs 17 residues. Losses at the gene ends were 5 bases for V and 5 bases for J; bases not matched to a gene: 11. For the CDR3, the DNA is TGCGCCAGCAGAGCCACTAGCGGGGGGGCTCCAGGAGATACGCAGTATTTT. It yields the protein CASRATSGGAPGDTQYF.

The rearrangement uses TRBV19 and TRBJ2-1; D is unclear. Germline V gives CDR1 LNHDA, CDR2 SQIVND (reference sequence). V was pared by 3 bases and J by 8 bases, with 11 bases between. The CDR3 has 13 residues. The CDR3 is CASSIASSYEQFF. The CDR3 DNA sequence: TGTGCCAGTAGTATCGCTAGTTCCTATGAGCAGTTCTTC.

CDR3: CASSLGWGSSGNTIYF. In DNA form, the CDR3 reads TGCGCCAGCAGCTTAGGTTGGGGCAGCTCTGGAAACACCATATATTTT. The rearrangement uses TRBV5-1 and TRBJ1-3; tentative D call: TRBD1 (5 bases). CDR3 length: 16 amino acids. Germline V gene sequence: CDR1 SGHRS, CDR2 YFSETQ. Trimming shortened V by 2 bases and J by 0 bases, and 12 bases separated the two germline ends.

The rearrangement joins TRBV11-3 to TRBJ2-2; D is ambiguous. Trimming removed 5 bases from V and 5 bases from J, with 12 bases in between. CDR3 size: 14 residues. Germline CDR1 is SGHNT and CDR2 is YENEEA. CDR3 DNA sequence: TGTGCCAGCAGCCCCGGTACGCGGACCGGGGAGCTGTTTTTT. It yields the protein CASSPGTRTGELFF.

The chain couples TRBV4-3 to TRBJ2-1; 10 bases match TRBD1. Germline V CDR1 and CDR2: LGHNA, YSLEER. The CDR3 spans 15 residues. After removal of 4 bases from V and 7 bases from J, the junction contained 7 bases not matched to a gene. The CDR3 region is CASSRSWTGGNEQFF. CDR3 DNA sequence: TGCGCCAGCAGCCGATCCTGGACAGGGGGGAATGAGCAGTTCTTC.

The chain uses TRBV29-1 and TRBJ2-3, with 10 bases lining up with TRBD2. With 2 bases clipped from V and 1 base from J, the junction kept 0 bases outside the gene matches. Per the germline V gene, CDR1 is SQVTM and CDR2 is ANQGSEA. This CDR3 is built from 14 residues. The CDR3 here is CSVETSGGTDTQYF. For the CDR3, the DNA is TGCAGCGTTGAAACTAGCGGGGGCACAGATACGCAGTATTTT.

This clone was counted a few times. V gene TRBV7-2 combines with J gene TRBJ1-2; 7 bases map to TRBD1. Germline V gene data show CDR1 as SGHTA and CDR2 as FQGNSA. CDR3 length: 17 amino acids. V shed 0 bases, J shed 4 bases, and the junction held 11 bases outside the gene matches. The CDR3: CASSLASAGGWGYGYTF. For the CDR3, the DNA is TGTGCCAGCAGCTTAGCTTCGGCAGGGGGTTGGGGCTATGGCTACACCTTC. The entire variable domain, with the rest obtained from reference TRBV7-2 and TRBJ1-2, is as follows: GAGVSQSPSNKVTEKGKDVELRCDPISGHTALYWYRQSLGQGLEFLIYFQGNSAPDKSGLPSDRFSAERTGGSVSTLTIQRTQQEDSAVYLCASSLASAGGWGYGYTFGSGTRLTVV.

This clone occurred once. The chain is built from TRBV15 and TRBJ2-1, with D possibly being TRBD2 (7 bases). Trimming cost V 0 bases and J 7 bases, with 13 bases left between them. The germline gives CDR1 LNHNV, CDR2 YYDKDF (reference sequence). This CDR3 is built from 15 residues. The CDR3 sequence: CATSRDRGGGNEQFF. CDR3 coding DNA: TGTGCCACCAGCAGAGATAGGGGGGGCGGGAATGAGCAGTTCTTC.

V usage is TRBV7-8 and J usage is TRBJ1-1, with D perhaps matching TRBD1 (6 bases). V lost 6 bases, J lost 4 bases, and 18 bases lay in between. This CDR3 spans 15 amino acids. CDR1 is SGHVS and CDR2 is FQNEAQ in the germline V gene. CDR3 region: CASSMPQGVGTEAFF. CDR3 sequence (DNA): TGTGCCAGCAGTATGCCACAGGGAGTAGGCACTGAAGCTTTCTTT.

This rearrangement joins TRBV15 to TRBJ1-5; D remains unclear. Trimming took off 0 bases at V and 3 bases at J, with 9 bases between the two ends. This CDR3 spans 15 amino acids. Per germline, CDR1 LNHNV and CDR2 YYDKDF (reference sequence). The CDR3, as DNA: TGTGCCACCAGCAGAGACAAGGCTTTCAATCAGCCCCAGCATTTT. It encodes CATSRDKAFNQPQHF.

Written as DNA, the CDR3 is TGTGCCAGCAGCTTAGGGACTAGCGGGAGAGAGACCCAGTACTTC. The encoded protein is CASSLGTSGRETQYF. The chain carries TRBV7-7 and TRBJ2-5, with TRBD2 matching over 13 bases. CDR3 length equals 15 residues. The V segment lost 1 base and the J segment 4 bases; nucleotides outside the gene matches: 0. Germline CDR1 SSHAT, CDR2 FNYEAQ (reference sequence).

This clone was seen more than once but under ten times. The rearrangement uses TRBV19 and TRBJ2-1; D is uncertain. The CDR3 loop spans 12 amino acids. Trimming removed 8 bases from V and 8 bases from J, with 13 bases in between. Per germline, CDR1 LNHDA and CDR2 SQIVND (reference sequence). CDR3 sequence reads: CASAQPLDEQFF. The CDR3 DNA follows: TGTGCCAGTGCCCAGCCCCTCGATGAGCAGTTCTTC.

The chain joins TRBV30 to TRBJ2-4, with no clear D. CDR1 is GTSNPN and CDR2 is SVGIG in the germline V gene (reference sequence). V was clipped by 6 bases and J by 7 bases, with 13 bases between them. The CDR3 has 12 residues. The DNA for the CDR3 is TGTGCCTGCGCCAAAGATAGCAACATTCAGTACTTC. Encoded protein: CACAKDSNIQYF. The full variable domain, rest sourced from reference TRBV30 and TRBJ2-4, is SQTIHQWPATLVQPVGSPLSLECTVEGTSNPNLYWYRQAAGRGLQLLFYSVGIGQISSEVPQNLSASRPQDRQFILSSKKLLLSDSGFYLCACAKDSNIQYFGAGTRLSVL.

The rearrangement uses TRBV5-1 and TRBJ2-5; the D call may be TRBD1 or TRBD2 (5 bases each). V was cut by 0 bases and J by 5 bases, with 11 bases left in between. Germline CDR1 SGHRS, CDR2 YFSETQ. The CDR3 has 14 residues. The CDR3 sequence is CASSLGNRGETQYF. The CDR3 nucleotides are TGCGCCAGCAGCTTGGGAAATCGGGGCGAGACCCAGTACTTC.

The CDR3 sequence is CASSAWGISSYEQYF. The CDR3, as DNA: TGTGCCAGCAGTGCTTGGGGGATTAGCTCCTACGAGCAGTACTTC. This sequence joins TRBV28 and TRBJ2-7; perhaps D is TRBD1 or TRBD2 (5 bases each). The CDR3 is 15 residues long. Germline CDR1 MDHEN, CDR2 SYDVKM. Trimming removed 5 bases from V and 0 bases from J, with 14 bases in between.

The V and J genes are TRBV5-1 and TRBJ1-3; D gene uncertain. Trimming removed 0 bases at V and 2 bases at J, with 3 bases between. Germline-derived CDR1 and CDR2 are SGHRS and YFSETQ. The CDR3 totals 13 residues. In DNA, the CDR3 is TGCGCCAGCAGCTTGGAAGCTGGAAACACCATATATTTT. Protein product: CASSLEAGNTIYF.

The chain combines TRBV28 with TRBJ2-1, with D perhaps being TRBD1 or TRBD2 (5 bases each). This CDR3 is 15 amino acids long. Germline assignment: CDR1 MDHEN and CDR2 SYDVKM. V lost 4 bases and J lost 12, with 22 bases in between. Written as DNA, the CDR3 is TGTGCCAGCAGTTCGCTGGGGACGGGCCGATTTGGGCAGTTCTTC. Translated: CASSSLGTGRFGQFF.

The V gene is TRBV7-6, the J gene TRBJ2-7, with 7 nucleotides matching TRBD1. Unmatched junction bases numbered 10, after V lost 5 bases and J lost 3 bases. Germline CDR1 reads SGHVS; CDR2 reads FNYEAQ. The CDR3 runs 15 residues. The chain's CDR3 is CASSLKPGQNYEQYF. CDR3 DNA: TGTGCCAGCAGCCTGAAACCGGGACAGAACTACGAGCAGTACTTC.

The V gene is TRBV7-2, the J gene TRBJ1-6; the D gene is possibly TRBD1 (6 bases). CDR1 and CDR2 (germline): SGHTA, FQGNSA. The CDR3 sequence is 15 residues long. V was clipped by 7 bases and J by 11 bases, with 21 bases between them. The chain's CDR3 is CASTMNGGRNTPLHF. The DNA of the CDR3 is TGTGCCAGCACTATGAACGGGGGCAGGAATACACCCCTCCACTTT.